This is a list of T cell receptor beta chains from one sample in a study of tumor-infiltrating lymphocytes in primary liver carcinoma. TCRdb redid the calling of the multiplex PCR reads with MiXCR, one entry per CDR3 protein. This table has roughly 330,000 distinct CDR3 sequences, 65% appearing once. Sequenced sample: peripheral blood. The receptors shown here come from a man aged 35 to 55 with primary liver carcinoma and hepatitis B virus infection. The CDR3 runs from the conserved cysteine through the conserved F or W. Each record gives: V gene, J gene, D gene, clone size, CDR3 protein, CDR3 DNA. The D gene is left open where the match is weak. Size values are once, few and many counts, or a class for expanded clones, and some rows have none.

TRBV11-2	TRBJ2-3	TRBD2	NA	CANSYWLAESTGTQYF	TGTGCCAACAGCTATTGGCTAGCGGAGAGCACAGGTACGCAGTATTTT
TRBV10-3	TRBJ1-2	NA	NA	CAISPRGTSCSGYGYTF	TGTGCCATCAGCCCTCGAGGGACATCCTGTAGTGGCTATGGCTACACCTTC
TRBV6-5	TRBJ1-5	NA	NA	CTSKPGVNQPQHF	TGTACTAGCAAACCAGGGGTTAATCAGCCCCAGCATTTT
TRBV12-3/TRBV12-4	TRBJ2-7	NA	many	CASSLTPRASYEQYF	TGTGCCAGCAGTTTAACCCCTCGGGCCTCCTACGAGCAGTACTTC
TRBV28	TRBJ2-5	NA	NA	CASSYRQRGQNSQYF	TGTGCCAGCAGCTACCGCCAGAGGGGCCAGAATAGTCAGTACTTC
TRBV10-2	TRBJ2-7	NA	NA	CASCESRRRDEQYF	TGCGCCAGCTGTGAGAGCAGGAGGCGAGACGAGCAGTACTTC
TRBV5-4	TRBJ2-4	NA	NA	CASSLAEGKKNIQYF	TGTGCCAGCAGCTTGGCGGAAGGGAAGAAAAACATTCAGTACTTC
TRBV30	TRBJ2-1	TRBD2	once	CAWRARGGSPGNEQFF	TGTGCCTGGAGGGCCCGTGGCGGGAGCCCCGGGAATGAGCAGTTCTTC
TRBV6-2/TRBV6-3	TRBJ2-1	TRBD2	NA	CASRGLAGAHEQFF	TGTGCCAGCAGAGGACTAGCGGGAGCTCATGAGCAGTTCTTC
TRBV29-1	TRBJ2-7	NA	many	CSVEDRGTSYEQYF	TGCAGCGTTGAAGATCGGGGGACATCCTACGAGCAGTACTTC